This T cell receptor (beta chain) was identified in a study of blood T cell repertoires in COVID-19. This CDR3 is built from 16 residues. The ends lost 2 bases at V and 0 bases at J; junction bases unmatched: 2. In germline, CDR1 is SEHNR, CDR2 FQNEAQ (reference sequence). The method was immunoSEQ multiplex PCR; TCRdb's version includes in-frame clones alone and lacks a portion of them. The data hold some 350,000 clones, with 87% observed a single time. This sequence originates from a woman in her twenties or thirties who had recovered from COVID-19. Sequencing was done on a sample of PBMCs or T cells enriched from blood (not recorded which). The chain couples TRBV7-9 to TRBJ1-3; 9 positions agree with TRBD1. The CDR3 loop is CASSLPTGGSGNTIYF. The CDR3 DNA is TGTGCCAGCAGCTTACCGACAGGGGGCTCTGGAAACACCATATATTTT.